This T cell receptor (beta chain) was recorded in a study of T cell responses to AZD1222 COVID-19 vaccine. Study findings and constraints: Two doses of AZD1222 preceded a rise in Spike-specific TCR breadth and depth. Baseline serostatus was positive in only a handful of AZD1222 recipients. Samples come after the peak T cell response, not at day 14.

TCRdb's table, derived via immunoSEQ multiplex PCR, lists solely in-frame clones and lacks some. The sample lists around 130,000 clones; over 75% were seen once. Per germline, CDR1 SEHNR and CDR2 FQNEAQ (reference sequence). With 4 bases clipped from V and 4 bases from J, the junction kept 6 bases outside the gene matches. CDR3 size: 15 residues. Concerning this clone itself: Its antigen remains unidentified.

The sequence was obtained from an adult in good health. The genes are TRBV7-9 and TRBJ1-4, with 7 bases aligning to TRBD1. The material was peripheral blood, obtained on day 0 of AZD1222 vaccination. The CDR3 coding sequence is TGTGCCAGCAGCTCCTGGGACAGCCGTAATGAAAAACTGTTTTTT. Translating it yields CASSSWDSRNEKLFF.